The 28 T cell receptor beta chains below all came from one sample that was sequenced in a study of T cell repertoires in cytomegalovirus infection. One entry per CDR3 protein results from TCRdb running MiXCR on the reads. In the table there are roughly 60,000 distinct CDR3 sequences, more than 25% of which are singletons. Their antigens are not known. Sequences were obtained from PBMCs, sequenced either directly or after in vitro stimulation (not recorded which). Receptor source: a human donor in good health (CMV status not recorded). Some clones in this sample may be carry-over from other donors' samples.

CDR3 nucleotides: TGTGCCGTACAGGGACGAACTGAAGCTTTCTTT. As protein: CAVQGRTEAFF. This rearrangement joins TRBV28 to TRBJ1-1; possibly TRBD1 for D (6 bases). The CDR3 is made up of 11 amino acids. In germline, CDR1 is MDHEN, CDR2 SYDVKM. Trimming took 11 bases from V and 5 from J, leaving 12 bases between them.

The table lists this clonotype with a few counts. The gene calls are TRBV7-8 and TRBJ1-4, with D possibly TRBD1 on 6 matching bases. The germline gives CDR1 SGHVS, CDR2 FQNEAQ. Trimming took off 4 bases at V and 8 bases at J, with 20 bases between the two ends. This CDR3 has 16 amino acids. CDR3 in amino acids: CASSSHRDMSGEKLFF. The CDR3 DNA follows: TGTGCCAGCAGCTCCCACCGGGACATGTCTGGCGAAAAACTGTTTTTT.

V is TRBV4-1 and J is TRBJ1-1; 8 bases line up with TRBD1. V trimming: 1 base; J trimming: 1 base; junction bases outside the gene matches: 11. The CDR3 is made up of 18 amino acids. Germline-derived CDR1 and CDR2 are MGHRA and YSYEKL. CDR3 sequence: CASSQVLQGGRRNTEAFF. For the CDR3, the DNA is TGCGCCAGCAGCCAAGTCTTACAGGGGGGGAGACGGAACACTGAAGCTTTCTTT.

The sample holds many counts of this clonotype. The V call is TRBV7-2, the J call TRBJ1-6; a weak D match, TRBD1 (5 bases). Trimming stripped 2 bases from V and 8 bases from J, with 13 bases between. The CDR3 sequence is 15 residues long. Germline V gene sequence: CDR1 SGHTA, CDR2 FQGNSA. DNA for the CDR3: TGTGCCAGCAGCTTATGGGGCAGGGCGGATTCACCCCTCCACTTT. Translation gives CASSLWGRADSPLHF.

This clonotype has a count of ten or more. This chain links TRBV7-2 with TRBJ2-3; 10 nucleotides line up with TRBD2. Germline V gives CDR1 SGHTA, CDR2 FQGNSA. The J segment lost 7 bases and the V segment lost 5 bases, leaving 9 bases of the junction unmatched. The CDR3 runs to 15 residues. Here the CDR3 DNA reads TGTGCCAGCAGCCTTAGCGGGAGGACCGGGTATACGCAGTATTTT. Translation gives CASSLSGRTGYTQYF. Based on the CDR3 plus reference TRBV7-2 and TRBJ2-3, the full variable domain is GAGVSQSPSNKVTEKGKDVELRCDPISGHTALYWYRQSLGQGLEFLIYFQGNSAPDKSGLPSDRFSAERTGGSVSTLTIQRTQQEDSAVYLCASSLSGRTGYTQYFGPGTRLTVL.

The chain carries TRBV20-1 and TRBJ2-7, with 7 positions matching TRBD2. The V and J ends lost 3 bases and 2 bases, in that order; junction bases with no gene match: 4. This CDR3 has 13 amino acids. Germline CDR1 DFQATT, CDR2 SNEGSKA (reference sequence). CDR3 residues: CSASSGTTYEQYF. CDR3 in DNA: TGCAGTGCTAGTTCGGGGACTACCTACGAGCAGTACTTC.

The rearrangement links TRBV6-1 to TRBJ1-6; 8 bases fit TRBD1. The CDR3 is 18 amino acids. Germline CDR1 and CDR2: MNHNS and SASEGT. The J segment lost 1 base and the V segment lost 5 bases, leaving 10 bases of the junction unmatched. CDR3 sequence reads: CASSSGTGGLSYNSPLHF. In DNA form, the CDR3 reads TGTGCCAGCAGTTCCGGGACAGGTGGACTTTCCTATAATTCACCCCTCCACTTT.

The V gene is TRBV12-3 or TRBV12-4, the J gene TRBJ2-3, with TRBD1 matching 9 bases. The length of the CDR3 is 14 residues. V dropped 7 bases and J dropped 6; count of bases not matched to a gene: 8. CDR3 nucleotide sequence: TGTGCCAGCACCCCCCGGACAGGGGAGGATACGCAGTATTTT. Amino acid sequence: CASTPRTGEDTQYF.

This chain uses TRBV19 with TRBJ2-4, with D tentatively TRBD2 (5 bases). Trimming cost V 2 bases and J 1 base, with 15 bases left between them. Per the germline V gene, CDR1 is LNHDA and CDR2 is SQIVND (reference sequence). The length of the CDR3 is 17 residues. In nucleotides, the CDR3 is TGTGCCAGTAGTATAATGAAGGTATCGGGGGCCAAAAACATTCAGTACTTC. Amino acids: CASSIMKVSGAKNIQYF.

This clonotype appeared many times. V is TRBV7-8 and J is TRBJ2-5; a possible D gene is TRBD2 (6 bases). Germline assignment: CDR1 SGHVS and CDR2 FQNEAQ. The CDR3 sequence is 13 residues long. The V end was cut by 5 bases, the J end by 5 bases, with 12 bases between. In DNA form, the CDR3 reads TGTGCCAGCAGCCACGGAGGGCTGGAGACCCAGTACTTC. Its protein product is CASSHGGLETQYF. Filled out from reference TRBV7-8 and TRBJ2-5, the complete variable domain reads GAGVSQSPRYKVAKRGQDVALRCDPISGHVSLFWYQQALGQGPEFLTYFQNEAQLDKSGLPSDRFFAERPEGSVSTLKIQRTQQEDSAVYLCASSHGGLETQYFGPGTRLLVL.

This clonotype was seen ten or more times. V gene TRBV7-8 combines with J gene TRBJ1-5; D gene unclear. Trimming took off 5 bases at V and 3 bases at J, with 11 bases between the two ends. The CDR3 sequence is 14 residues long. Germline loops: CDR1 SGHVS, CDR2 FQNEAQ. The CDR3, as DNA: TGTGCCAGCAGCCAGCCGCAGACCAATCAGCCCCAGCATTTT. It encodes CASSQPQTNQPQHF.

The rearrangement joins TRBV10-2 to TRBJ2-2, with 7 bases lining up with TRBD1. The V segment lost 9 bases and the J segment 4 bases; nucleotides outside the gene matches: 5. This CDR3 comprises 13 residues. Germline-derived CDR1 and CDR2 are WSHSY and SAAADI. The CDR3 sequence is CARQGFGTGELFF. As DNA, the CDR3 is TGCGCCAGACAGGGGTTCGGCACCGGGGAGCTGTTTTTT.

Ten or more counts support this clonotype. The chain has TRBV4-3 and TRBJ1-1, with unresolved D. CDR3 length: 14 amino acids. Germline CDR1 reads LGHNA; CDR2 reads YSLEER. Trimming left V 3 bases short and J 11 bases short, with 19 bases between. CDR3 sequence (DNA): TGCGCCAGCAGCCACGACGAGGGTTCGGGGAAGGCTTTCTTT. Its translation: CASSHDEGSGKAFF.

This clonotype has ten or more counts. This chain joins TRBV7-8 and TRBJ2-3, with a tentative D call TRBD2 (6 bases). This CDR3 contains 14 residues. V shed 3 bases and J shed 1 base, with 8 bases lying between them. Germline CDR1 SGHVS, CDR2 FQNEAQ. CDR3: CASSFSGGTDTQYF. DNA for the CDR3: TGTGCCAGCAGCTTTAGCGGTGGCACAGATACGCAGTATTTT.

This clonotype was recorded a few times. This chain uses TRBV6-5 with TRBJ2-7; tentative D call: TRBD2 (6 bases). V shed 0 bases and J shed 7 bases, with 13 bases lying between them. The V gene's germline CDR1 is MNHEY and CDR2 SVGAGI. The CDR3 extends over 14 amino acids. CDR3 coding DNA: TGTGCCAGCAGTTACTCCCGTGGTAGCGGTGAGCAGTACTTC. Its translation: CASSYSRGSGEQYF.

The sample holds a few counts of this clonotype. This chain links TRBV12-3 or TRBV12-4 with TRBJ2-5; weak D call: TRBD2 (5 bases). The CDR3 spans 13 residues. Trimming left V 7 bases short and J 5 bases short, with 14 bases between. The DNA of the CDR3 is TGTGCCAGCACCCTACTAGGAGAGGAGACCCAGTACTTC. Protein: CASTLLGEETQYF.

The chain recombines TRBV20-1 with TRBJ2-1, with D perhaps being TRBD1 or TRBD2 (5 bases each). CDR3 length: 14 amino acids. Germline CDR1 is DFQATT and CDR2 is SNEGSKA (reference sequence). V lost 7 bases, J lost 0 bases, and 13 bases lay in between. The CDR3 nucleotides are TGCAGTGGGAAGGGACCGAACTCCTACAATGAGCAGTTCTTC. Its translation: CSGKGPNSYNEQFF.

CDR3 in DNA: TGTGCCAGCAGTTACTCCAGGACTGAAGCTTTCTTT. It yields the protein CASSYSRTEAFF. V is TRBV6-2 or TRBV6-3 and J is TRBJ1-1; D gene uncertain. The CDR3 has 12 residues. Germline-derived CDR1 and CDR2 are MNHEY and SVGEGT. Trimming removed 0 bases at V and 5 bases at J, with 4 bases between.

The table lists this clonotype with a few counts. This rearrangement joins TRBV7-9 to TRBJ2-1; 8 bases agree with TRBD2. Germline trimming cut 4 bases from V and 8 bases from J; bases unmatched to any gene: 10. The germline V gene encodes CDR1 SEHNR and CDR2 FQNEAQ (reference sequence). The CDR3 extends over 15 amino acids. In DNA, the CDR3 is TGTGCCAGCAGCTCCTCCGGGACTAGTATAGATGAGCAGTTCTTC. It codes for CASSSSGTSIDEQFF.

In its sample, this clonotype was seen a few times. As DNA, the CDR3 is TGTGCCAGTAGTACGGTGCTACTAGCCAAAAACATTCAGTACTTC. Amino acid sequence: CASSTVLLAKNIQYF. The chain joins TRBV19 to TRBJ2-4; D call uncertain. This CDR3 contains 15 residues. Germline lookup yields CDR1 LNHDA and CDR2 SQIVND (reference sequence). Trimming cost V 4 bases and J 0 bases, with 10 bases left between them.

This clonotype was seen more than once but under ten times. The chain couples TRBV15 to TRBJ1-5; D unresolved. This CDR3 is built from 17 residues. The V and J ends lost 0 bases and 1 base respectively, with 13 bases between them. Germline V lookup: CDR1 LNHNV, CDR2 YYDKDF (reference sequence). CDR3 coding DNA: TGTGCCACCAGCAGAGATCGTGGAGGTTTCAGCAATCAGCCCCAGCATTTT. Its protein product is CATSRDRGGFSNQPQHF.

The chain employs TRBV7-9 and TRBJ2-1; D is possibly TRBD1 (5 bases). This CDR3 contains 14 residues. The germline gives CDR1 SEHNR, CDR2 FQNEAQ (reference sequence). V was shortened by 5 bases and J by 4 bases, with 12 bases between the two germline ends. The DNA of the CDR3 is TGTGCCAGCAGCCCTCAGGGTTTTTACAATGAGCAGTTCTTC. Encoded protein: CASSPQGFYNEQFF.

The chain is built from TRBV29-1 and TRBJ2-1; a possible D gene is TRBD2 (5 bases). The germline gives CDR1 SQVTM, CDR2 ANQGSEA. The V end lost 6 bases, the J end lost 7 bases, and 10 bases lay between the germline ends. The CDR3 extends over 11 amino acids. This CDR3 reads CSVATGNEQFF. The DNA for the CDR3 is TGCAGCGTGGCGACGGGAAATGAGCAGTTCTTC.

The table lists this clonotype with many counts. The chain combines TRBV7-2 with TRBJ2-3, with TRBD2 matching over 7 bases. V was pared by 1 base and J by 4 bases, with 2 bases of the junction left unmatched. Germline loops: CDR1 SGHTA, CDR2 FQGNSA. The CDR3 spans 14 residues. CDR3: CASSLVAGADTQYF. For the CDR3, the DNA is TGTGCCAGCAGCTTAGTTGCGGGAGCAGATACGCAGTATTTT. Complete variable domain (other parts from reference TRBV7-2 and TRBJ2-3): GAGVSQSPSNKVTEKGKDVELRCDPISGHTALYWYRQSLGQGLEFLIYFQGNSAPDKSGLPSDRFSAERTGGSVSTLTIQRTQQEDSAVYLCASSLVAGADTQYFGPGTRLTVL.

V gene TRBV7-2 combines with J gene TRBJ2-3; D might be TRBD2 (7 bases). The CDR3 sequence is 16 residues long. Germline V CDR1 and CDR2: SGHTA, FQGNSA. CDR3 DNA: TGTGCAGGGGGGGACCCCACGGGAGGAGGAGCAGATACGCAGTATTTT. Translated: CAGGDPTGGGADTQYF.

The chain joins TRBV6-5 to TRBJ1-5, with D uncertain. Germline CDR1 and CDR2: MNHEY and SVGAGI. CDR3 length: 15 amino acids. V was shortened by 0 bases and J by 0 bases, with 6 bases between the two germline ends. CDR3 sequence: CASSYSLYSNQPQHF. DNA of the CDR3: TGTGCCAGCAGTTACTCTCTTTATAGCAATCAGCCCCAGCATTTT.

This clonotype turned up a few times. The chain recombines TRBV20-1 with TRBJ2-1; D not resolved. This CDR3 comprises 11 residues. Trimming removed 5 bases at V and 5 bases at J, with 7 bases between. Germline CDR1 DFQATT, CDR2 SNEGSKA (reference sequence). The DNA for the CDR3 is TGCAGTGCTCCCAGAGACAATGAGCAGTTCTTC. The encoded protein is CSAPRDNEQFF.

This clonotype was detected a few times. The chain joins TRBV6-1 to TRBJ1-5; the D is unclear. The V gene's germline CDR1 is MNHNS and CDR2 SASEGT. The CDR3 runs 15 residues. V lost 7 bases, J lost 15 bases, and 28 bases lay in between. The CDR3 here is CASTPSGPQTTARHF. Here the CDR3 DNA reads TGTGCCAGCACCCCCTCCGGACCCCAGACCACAGCCAGGCATTTT.